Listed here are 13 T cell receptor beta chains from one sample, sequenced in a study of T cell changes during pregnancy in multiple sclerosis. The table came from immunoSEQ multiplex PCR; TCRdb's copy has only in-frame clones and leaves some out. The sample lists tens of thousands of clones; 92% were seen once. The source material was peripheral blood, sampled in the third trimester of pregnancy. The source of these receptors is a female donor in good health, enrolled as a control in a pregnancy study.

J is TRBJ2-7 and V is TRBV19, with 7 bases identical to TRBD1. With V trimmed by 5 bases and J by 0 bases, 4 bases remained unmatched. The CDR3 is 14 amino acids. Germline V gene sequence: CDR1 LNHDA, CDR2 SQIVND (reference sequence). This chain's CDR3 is CASSVGTDSYEQYF. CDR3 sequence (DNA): TGTGCCAGTAGTGTGGGGACAGACTCCTACGAGCAGTACTTC.

The chain's CDR3 is CASSSSPGTGIGGYTF. In nucleotides, the CDR3 is TGTGCCAGCAGTTCAAGTCCCGGGACAGGGATTGGGGGCTACACCTTC. V is TRBV28 and J is TRBJ1-2; 9 bases align to TRBD1. The germline V gene has CDR1 MDHEN and CDR2 SYDVKM. CDR3 length: 16 residues. With 4 bases clipped from V and 8 bases from J, the junction kept 14 bases outside the gene matches.

The CDR3 nucleotides are TGTGCCAGCAGCTTAGGCGGGACAGGGGGGTATCAGCCCCAGCATTTT. This codes for CASSLGGTGGYQPQHF. The gene calls are TRBV7-9 and TRBJ1-5; 11 bases align to TRBD1. This CDR3 contains 16 residues. The germline gives CDR1 SEHNR, CDR2 FQNEAQ (reference sequence). The V segment lost 1 base and the J segment 5 bases; nucleotides outside the gene matches: 4.

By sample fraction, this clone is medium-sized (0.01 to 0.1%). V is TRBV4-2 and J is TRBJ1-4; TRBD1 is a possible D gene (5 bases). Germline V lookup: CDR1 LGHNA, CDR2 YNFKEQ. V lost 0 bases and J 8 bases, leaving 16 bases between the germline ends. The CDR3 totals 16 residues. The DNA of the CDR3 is TGTGCCAGCAGCCAAGATTTTGGCAGGGATCAAGAAAAACTGTTTTTT. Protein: CASSQDFGRDQEKLFF.

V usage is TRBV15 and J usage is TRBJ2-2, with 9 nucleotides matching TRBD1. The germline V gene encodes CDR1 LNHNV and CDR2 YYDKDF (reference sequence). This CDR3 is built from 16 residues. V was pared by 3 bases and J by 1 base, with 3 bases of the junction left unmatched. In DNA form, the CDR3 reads TGTGCCACCAGCAGCCCGGGACAGGGGAACACCGGGGAGCTGTTTTTT. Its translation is CATSSPGQGNTGELFF.

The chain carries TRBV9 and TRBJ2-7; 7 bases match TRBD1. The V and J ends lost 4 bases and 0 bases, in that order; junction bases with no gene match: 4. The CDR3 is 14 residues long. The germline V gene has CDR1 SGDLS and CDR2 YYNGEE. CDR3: CASSPGQDSYEQYF. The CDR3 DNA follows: TGTGCCAGCAGCCCCGGACAGGACTCCTACGAGCAGTACTTC.

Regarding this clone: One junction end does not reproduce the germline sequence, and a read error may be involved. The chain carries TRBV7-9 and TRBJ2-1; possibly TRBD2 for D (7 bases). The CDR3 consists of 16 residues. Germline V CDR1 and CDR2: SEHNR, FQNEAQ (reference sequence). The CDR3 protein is CASSLVGGGSNNEQFF. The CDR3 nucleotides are TGTGCCAGCAGCTTAGTGGGGGGGGGCTCCAACAATGAGCAGTTCTTC.

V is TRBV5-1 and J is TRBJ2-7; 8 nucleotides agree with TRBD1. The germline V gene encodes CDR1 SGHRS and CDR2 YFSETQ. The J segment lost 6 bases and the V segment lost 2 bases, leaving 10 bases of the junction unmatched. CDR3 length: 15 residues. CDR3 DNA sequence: TGCGCCAGCAGCTTAGGGACAGGTCTTTCAAGCGAGCAGTACTTC. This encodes CASSLGTGLSSEQYF.

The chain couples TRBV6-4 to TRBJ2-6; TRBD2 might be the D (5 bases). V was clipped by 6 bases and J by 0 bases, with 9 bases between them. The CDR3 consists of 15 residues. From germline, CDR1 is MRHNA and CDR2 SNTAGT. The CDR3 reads CASSATSSGANVLTF. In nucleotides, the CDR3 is TGTGCCAGCAGCGCTACTAGCTCTGGGGCCAACGTCCTGACTTTC.

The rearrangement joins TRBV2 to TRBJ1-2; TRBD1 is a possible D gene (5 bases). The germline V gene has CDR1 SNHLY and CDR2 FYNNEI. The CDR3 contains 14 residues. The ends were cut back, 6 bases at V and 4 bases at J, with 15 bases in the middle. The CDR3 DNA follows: TGTGCCAGCAGCGAAATAAGGGGCCTCTATGGCTACACCTTC. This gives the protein CASSEIRGLYGYTF.

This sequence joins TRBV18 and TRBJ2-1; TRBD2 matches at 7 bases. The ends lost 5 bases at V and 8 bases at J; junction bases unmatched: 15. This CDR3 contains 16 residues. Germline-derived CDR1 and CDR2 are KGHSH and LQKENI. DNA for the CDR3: TGTGCCAGCTCAGTACAGCGGGACCTGGGTTTAGATGAGCAGTTCTTC. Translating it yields CASSVQRDLGLDEQFF.

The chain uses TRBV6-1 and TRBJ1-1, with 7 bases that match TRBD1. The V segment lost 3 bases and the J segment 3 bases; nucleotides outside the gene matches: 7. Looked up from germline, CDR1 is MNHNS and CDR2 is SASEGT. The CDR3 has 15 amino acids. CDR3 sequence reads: CASSDLSRGDTEAFF. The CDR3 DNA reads TGTGCCAGCAGTGATCTAAGCAGGGGGGACACTGAAGCTTTCTTT.

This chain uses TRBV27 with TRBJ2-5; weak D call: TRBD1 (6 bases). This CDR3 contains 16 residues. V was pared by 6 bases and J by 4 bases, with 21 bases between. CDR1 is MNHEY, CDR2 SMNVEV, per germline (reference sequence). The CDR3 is CASRLLGPGVRETQYF. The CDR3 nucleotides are TGTGCCAGCAGACTTCTAGGACCAGGGGTGCGAGAGACCCAGTACTTC.